This is a list of T cell receptor beta chains from one sample in a study of technical replicates of blood from a few donors. Using immunoSEQ multiplex PCR, the repertoire was profiled, and TCRdb retains in-frame clones only, with some absent. The sample shows roughly 80,000 clones, 90% to 95% of them seen only once. The sample comprised T cells isolated from PBMCs. The source of these receptors is a human donor in good health. Each CDR3 is given with its conserved first and last residue. A D gene is named only where the DNA matches it firmly. A row's size may be missing; if present it is once, few, many or a size class.

abundance	d_gene	v_gene	j_gene	CDR3nt	CDR3aa
.	TRBD2	TRBV5-1	TRBJ2-3	TGCGCCAGCAGCGTAGAGACTAGCGGGAGAATTGATACAGATACGCAGTATTTT	CASSVETSGRIDTDTQYF
.	.	TRBV18	TRBJ1-1	TGTGCCAGCTCAAAGGACAGGAACACTGAAGCTTTCTTT	CASSKDRNTEAFF
.	.	TRBV9	TRBJ2-5	TGTGCCAGCAGCGTAGCCTTAGCGGTGGAAGAGACCCAGTACTTC	CASSVALAVEETQYF
once	.	TRBV2	TRBJ2-1	TGTGCCAGCAGTGACGGGTGGGCGGGACCGGGCAATGAGCAGTTCTTC	CASSDGWAGPGNEQFF
.	.	TRBV5-1	TRBJ1-2	TGCGCCACCTCGGACAGTAACTATGGCTACACCTTC	CATSDSNYGYTF
.	.	TRBV18	TRBJ2-2	TGTGCCAGCTCACCATTACAGGCAAACACCGGGGAGCTGTTTTTT	CASSPLQANTGELFF
.	.	TRBV6-5	TRBJ1-1	TGTGCCAGCAGTTACCAACAGCAATTCACTGAAGCTTTCTTT	CASSYQQQFTEAFF
once	.	TRBV15	TRBJ2-5	TGTGCCACCAGCAGAGCAGGGGCCCAAGAGACCCAGTACTTC	CATSRAGAQETQYF
few	TRBD1	TRBV10-2	TRBJ2-1	TGCGCCAGCTCTAGGACAGGTGGCTATGAGCAGTTCTTC	CASSRTGGYEQFF
.	TRBD2	TRBV7-8	TRBJ2-1	TGTGCCAGCAGCTTGAGGACTAGCGGGGATTATGAGCAGTTCTTC	CASSLRTSGDYEQFF
.	TRBD2	TRBV5-1	TRBJ2-1	TGCGCCAGTGTGGTAGCGGGGGGTTACAATGAGCAGTTCTTC	CASVVAGGYNEQFF
.	TRBD1	TRBV28	TRBJ2-7	TGTGCCAGCAGTAAGGATGACAGGGTCTACGAGCAGTACTTC	CASSKDDRVYEQYF
.	TRBD2	TRBV5-4	TRBJ2-1	TGTGCCAGCAGCGGACGAACTAGCGGGTTGTACAATGAGCAGTTCTTC	CASSGRTSGLYNEQFF
.	.	TRBV5-4	TRBJ2-3	TGTGCCAGCAGCTTACAGGGAACCACAGATACGCAGTATTTT	CASSLQGTTDTQYF
.	TRBD2	TRBV7-2	TRBJ2-3	TGTGCCAGCAGTTTAGGACTAGCGGATACGCAGTATTTT	CASSLGLADTQYF
.	.	TRBV6-5	TRBJ2-7	TGTGCCAGCAGTTACGAGGGCGGGGAATTCTACGAGCAGTACTTC	CASSYEGGEFYEQYF
once	TRBD1	TRBV25-1	TRBJ2-3	TGTGCCAGCAGTGCCACAGGGGAATATACGCAGTATTTT	CASSATGEYTQYF
.	TRBD1	TRBV5-1	TRBJ2-5	TGCGCCAGCAGCTGGGGACAGGGGGTCCAAGAGACCCAGTACTTC	CASSWGQGVQETQYF
.	.	TRBV7-2	TRBJ1-5	TGTGCCAGCAGCTTAGCGAGGGAGTGGAGGGATCGTAATCAGCCCCAGCATTTT	CASSLAREWRDRNQPQHF
.	TRBD2	TRBV7-3	TRBJ2-1	TGTGCCAGCAGCTTACCGGGACTAGCGTTTAATGAGCAGTTCTTC	CASSLPGLAFNEQFF
.	.	TRBV6-5	TRBJ2-3	TGTGCCAGCAGTTACAGGGGAGATACGCAGTATTTT	CASSYRGDTQYF
.	TRBD2	TRBV6-5	TRBJ2-3	TGTGCCAGCAGTTACCATCTAGCGGTCAGCACAGATACGCAGTATTTT	CASSYHLAVSTDTQYF
.	TRBD2	TRBV9	TRBJ2-1	TGTGCCAGCAGCGTAGCTTCGGGAGGCTCCTACAATGAGCAGTTCTTC	CASSVASGGSYNEQFF
.	.	TRBV18	TRBJ2-5	TGTGCCAGCTCATCCCTCATTGGAAGAGGAGAGACCCAGTACTTC	CASSSLIGRGETQYF
.	.	TRBV6-5	TRBJ2-7	TGTGCCAGCAGTGCCCAGGCTTCCTACGAGCAGTACTTC	CASSAQASYEQYF
.	TRBD1	TRBV5-6	TRBJ2-7	TGTGCCAGCAGCTTGGAGACAGGGATCGACGAGCAGTACTTC	CASSLETGIDEQYF
.	.	TRBV6-1	TRBJ2-7	TGTGCCAGCAGGGTGGACAGCTCCTACGAGCAGTACTTC	CASRVDSSYEQYF
.	.	TRBV27	TRBJ2-3	TGTGCCAGCACGAGACTGAGAACAGATACGCAGTATTTT	CASTRLRTDTQYF
.	.	TRBV7-3	TRBJ1-1	TGTGCCAGCAGCTTAGCACCAGAATACCCTGAAGCTTTCTTT	CASSLAPEYPEAFF
.	TRBD1	TRBV6-5	TRBJ1-4	TGTGCCAGCAGAAACCCGGGACAGCACAATGAAAAACTGTTTTTT	CASRNPGQHNEKLFF
.	.	TRBV2	TRBJ2-1	TGTGCCAGCAGGAGACAGGAGTCTACCTACAATGAGCAGTTCTTC	CASRRQESTYNEQFF
once	TRBD1	TRBV6-5	TRBJ2-5	TGTGCCAGCAGTTCAGGGACAGGGATGCAAGAGACCCAGTACTTC	CASSSGTGMQETQYF
.	TRBD1	TRBV12-5	TRBJ2-3	TGTGCTAGTGGTCCTGGACAGGGGGCCGCAGATACGCAGTATTTT	CASGPGQGAADTQYF
.	TRBD2	TRBV4-1	TRBJ2-5	TGCGCCAGCAGCCAAGACTTTTGGACTAGCGGGAGTGAGGAGACCCAGTACTTC	CASSQDFWTSGSEETQYF